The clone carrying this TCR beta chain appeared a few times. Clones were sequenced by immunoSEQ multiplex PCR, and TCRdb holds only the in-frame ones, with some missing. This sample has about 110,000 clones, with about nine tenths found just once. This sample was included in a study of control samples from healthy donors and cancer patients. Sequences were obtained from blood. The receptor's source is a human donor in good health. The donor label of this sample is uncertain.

The chain's CDR3 is CASSEPGLAGDTSTDTQYF. For the CDR3, the DNA is TGTGCCAGCAGTGAACCCGGACTAGCGGGGGATACTAGCACAGATACGCAGTATTTT. J is TRBJ2-3 and V is TRBV6-1, with TRBD2 identical over 13 bases. This CDR3 spans 19 amino acids. After removal of 2 bases from V and 0 bases from J, the junction contained 8 bases not matched to a gene. Germline CDR1 and CDR2: MNHNS and SASEGT.